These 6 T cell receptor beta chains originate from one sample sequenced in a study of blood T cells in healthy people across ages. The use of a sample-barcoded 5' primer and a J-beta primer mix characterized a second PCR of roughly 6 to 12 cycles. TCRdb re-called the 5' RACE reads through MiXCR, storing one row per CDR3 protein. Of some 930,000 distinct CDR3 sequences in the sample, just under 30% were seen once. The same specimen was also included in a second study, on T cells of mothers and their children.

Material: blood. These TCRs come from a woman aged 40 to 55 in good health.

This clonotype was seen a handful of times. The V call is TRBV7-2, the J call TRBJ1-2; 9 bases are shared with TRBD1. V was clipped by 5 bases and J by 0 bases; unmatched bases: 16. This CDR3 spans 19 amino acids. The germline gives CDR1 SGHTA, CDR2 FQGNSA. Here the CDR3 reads CASSDPGTGPERPNYGYTF. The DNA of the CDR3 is TGTGCCAGCAGCGACCCAGGGACAGGGCCCGAAAGGCCTAACTATGGCTACACCTTC.

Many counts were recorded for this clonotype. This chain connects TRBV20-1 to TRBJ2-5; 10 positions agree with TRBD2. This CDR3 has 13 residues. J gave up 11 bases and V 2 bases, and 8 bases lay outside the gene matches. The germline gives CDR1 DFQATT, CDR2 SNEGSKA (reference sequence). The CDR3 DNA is TGCAGTGCTAGACTAGCGGGGGCGCGAGAGCAGTACTTC. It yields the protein CSARLAGAREQYF.

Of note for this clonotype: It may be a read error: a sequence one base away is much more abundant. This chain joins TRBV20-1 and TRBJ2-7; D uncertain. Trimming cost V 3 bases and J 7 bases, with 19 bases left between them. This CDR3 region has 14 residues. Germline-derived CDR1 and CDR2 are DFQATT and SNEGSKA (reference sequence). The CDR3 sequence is CSARAPIPLNEQYF. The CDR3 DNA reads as TGCAGTGCTAGGGCACCAATCCCCCTCAATGAGCAGTACTTC.

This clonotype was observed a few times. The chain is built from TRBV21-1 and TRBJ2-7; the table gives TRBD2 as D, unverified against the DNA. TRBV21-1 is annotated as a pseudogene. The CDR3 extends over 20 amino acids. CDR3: CASSTKGGSTSGGAHYEQYF. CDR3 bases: TGTGCCAGCAGCACAAAAGGGGGTTCAACTAGCGGGGGGGCCCACTACGAGCAGTACTTC.

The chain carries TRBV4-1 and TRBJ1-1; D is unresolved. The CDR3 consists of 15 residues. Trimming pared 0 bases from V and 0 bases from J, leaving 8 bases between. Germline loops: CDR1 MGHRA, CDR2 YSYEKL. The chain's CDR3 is CASSQEKGMNTEAFF. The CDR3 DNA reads TGCGCCAGCAGCCAAGAAAAGGGTATGAACACTGAAGCTTTCTTT.

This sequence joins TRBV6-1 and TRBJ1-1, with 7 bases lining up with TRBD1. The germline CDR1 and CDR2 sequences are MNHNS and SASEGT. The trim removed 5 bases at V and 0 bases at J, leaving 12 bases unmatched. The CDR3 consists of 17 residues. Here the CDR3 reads CASSTRPGTVLNTEAFF. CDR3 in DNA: TGTGCCAGCAGTACACGTCCCGGGACAGTTTTGAACACTGAAGCTTTCTTT.